This TCR beta chain stems from a study of blood T cells in healthy people across ages. Primers used in a second PCR of about 7 to 12 cycles were a sample-barcoded 5' primer and a J-beta primer mix. TCRdb analysed the 5' RACE reads with MiXCR anew, one entry per CDR3 protein. The table lists 800,000 to 950,000 distinct CDR3 sequences, roughly 43% of them singletons. The V and J ends lost 1 base and 9 bases, in that order; junction bases with no gene match: 5. This CDR3 contains 13 residues. Germline lookup yields CDR1 DFQATT and CDR2 SNEGSKA (reference sequence). The specimen sequenced was blood. The chain joins TRBV20-1 to TRBJ1-5; 8 bases are a match to TRBD1. This clonotype was obtained from a man between 25 and 39 years old in good health. CDR3 sequence (DNA): TGCAGTGCTAGAGGCACAGGGGGACGGCCCCAGCATTTT. This encodes CSARGTGGRPQHF.